Each of the 16 T cell receptor beta chains below was sequenced from the same sample in a study of cytomegalovirus exposure and HLA in healthy donors. PCR was performed using 60 Vbeta and 13 Jbeta primers. Generated by immunoSEQ multiplex PCR, the TCRdb table keeps only in-frame clones and is missing some. The sample has some 180,000 clones; about 13% are singletons. The material sequenced was PBMCs. These receptors all come from a man aged 50 to 59 in good health and CMV-seropositive.

This clone has only a few counts. V usage is TRBV6-5 and J usage is TRBJ1-4; D might be TRBD1 (6 bases). This CDR3 comprises 14 residues. Trimming took off 6 bases at V and 7 bases at J, with 15 bases between the two ends. Germline CDR1 is MNHEY and CDR2 is SVGAGI. The DNA of the CDR3 is TGTGCCAGCAGGCCCGGGACAAGGGGTGAAAAACTGTTTTTT. Its translation: CASRPGTRGEKLFF.

V usage is TRBV15 and J usage is TRBJ2-1, with 9 bases fitting TRBD1. With 1 base clipped from V and 4 bases from J, the junction kept 2 bases outside the gene matches. The CDR3 contains 15 residues. CDR1 and CDR2 from the germline V gene are LNHNV and YYDKDF (reference sequence). Here the CDR3 reads CATSRATGGYNEQFF. The DNA of the CDR3 is TGTGCCACCAGCAGAGCGACAGGGGGGTACAATGAGCAGTTCTTC.

There are a few counts of this clone. V gene TRBV15 combines with J gene TRBJ2-7; 10 bases map to TRBD1. Trimming took 5 bases from V and 4 from J; bases not matched to a gene: 11. CDR1 is LNHNV and CDR2 is YYDKDF in the germline V gene (reference sequence). The CDR3 totals 16 residues. The DNA of the CDR3 is TGTGCCACCAGCGGGTCGGGGACAGGGGTTCTGTACGAGCAGTACTTC. It translates to CATSGSGTGVLYEQYF. The variable domain in full, completed from reference TRBV15 and TRBJ2-7, reads DAMVIQNPRYQVTQFGKPVTLSCSQTLNHNVMYWYQQKSSQAPKLLFHYYDKDFNNEADTPDNFQSRRPNTSFCFLDIRSPGLGDTAMYLCATSGSGTGVLYEQYFGPGTRLTVT.

This chain links TRBV2 with TRBJ2-3, with 7 bases fitting TRBD1. The CDR3 spans 12 residues. Losses at the gene ends were 5 bases for V and 6 bases for J; bases not matched to a gene: 2. Germline V lookup: CDR1 SNHLY, CDR2 FYNNEI. Written as DNA, the CDR3 is TGTGCCAGCAGTACGACAGGGGATACGCAGTATTTT. Amino acid sequence: CASSTTGDTQYF.

This clone was counted between two and nine times. The genes are TRBV4-1 and TRBJ1-2; no clear D. V lost 0 bases to trimming and J lost 0 bases, with 14 bases between them. Looked up from germline, CDR1 is MGHRA and CDR2 is YSYEKL. This CDR3 region has 17 residues. CDR3 nucleotide sequence: TGCGCCAGCAGCCAAGACGTTCGCAGGAAGCCTAACTATGGCTACACCTTC. It encodes CASSQDVRRKPNYGYTF.

The chain employs TRBV11-3 and TRBJ2-3; TRBD2 matches 10 bases. The CDR3 spans 18 residues. Trimming at V came to 2 bases and at J to 0 bases, leaving 8 bases not matched to a gene. Per germline, CDR1 SGHNT and CDR2 YENEEA. CDR3 sequence reads: CASSLRLSGGGSTDTQYF. CDR3 in DNA: TGTGCCAGCAGCTTAAGACTAAGCGGGGGGGGGAGCACAGATACGCAGTATTTT.

The J gene is TRBJ2-3, the V gene TRBV19, with 8 bases identical to TRBD1. The V and J ends lost 1 base and 2 bases, in that order; junction bases with no gene match: 5. The CDR3 totals 16 residues. Germline V CDR1 and CDR2: LNHDA, SQIVND (reference sequence). The CDR3 sequence is CASSIGTGIPTDTQYF. The CDR3 coding sequence is TGTGCCAGTAGTATAGGGACAGGGATACCCACAGATACGCAGTATTTT.

This clone was recorded a few times. This sequence joins TRBV11-2 and TRBJ2-2; 8 nucleotides line up with TRBD2. Trimming cost V 2 bases and J 6 bases; bases outside gene matches: 8. The CDR3 covers 16 residues. In germline, CDR1 is SGHAT, CDR2 FQNNGV. The CDR3 reads CASSLNAGGAAGELFF. The CDR3 bases are TGTGCCAGCAGCTTAAATGCCGGGGGGGCCGCCGGGGAGCTGTTTTTT. The full variable domain, rest sourced from reference TRBV11-2 and TRBJ2-2, is EAGVAQSPRYKIIEKRQSVAFWCNPISGHATLYWYQQILGQGPKLLIQFQNNGVVDDSQLPKDRFSAERLKGVDSTLKIQPAKLEDSAVYLCASSLNAGGAAGELFFGEGSRLTVL.

The chain joins TRBV19 to TRBJ1-2; the match to TRBD1 covers 9 bases. Germline lookup yields CDR1 LNHDA and CDR2 SQIVND (reference sequence). Trimming at V came to 10 bases and at J to 7 bases, leaving 10 bases not matched to a gene. The CDR3 consists of 13 residues. The CDR3 spells CATWKDRGGGYTF. CDR3 coding DNA: TGTGCCACTTGGAAGGACAGGGGAGGTGGCTACACCTTC.

V and J are TRBV27 and TRBJ2-7; 11 bases fit TRBD1. Germline CDR1 is MNHEY and CDR2 is SMNVEV (reference sequence). This CDR3 is 17 amino acids long. With V trimmed by 6 bases and J by 4 bases, 14 bases remained unmatched. The CDR3 region has the DNA TGTGCCAGCAGACAAAGTGGGGGACAGGGGGGCCCTTACGAGCAGTACGTC. Translating it yields CASRQSGGQGGPYEQYV.

This sequence joins TRBV20-1 and TRBJ2-7, with D unclear. The length of the CDR3 is 11 residues. CDR1 and CDR2 from the germline V gene are DFQATT and SNEGSKA (reference sequence). V gave up 1 base and J gave up 4 bases, with 5 bases separating them. The CDR3 sequence: CSARAGYEQYF. The CDR3 DNA reads TGCAGTGCTAGAGCCGGGTACGAGCAGTACTTC.

This clone was counted between two and nine times. The rearrangement uses TRBV30 and TRBJ1-6; 7 bases fit TRBD1. CDR1 GTSNPN and CDR2 SVGIG come from the germline V gene (reference sequence). CDR3 length: 15 amino acids. V was pared by 0 bases and J by 6 bases, with 5 bases of the junction left unmatched. As DNA, the CDR3 is TGTGCCTGGAGTGTAGGTCGACAGGGTAATTCACCCCTCCACTTT. The encoded protein is CAWSVGRQGNSPLHF.

This chain links TRBV6-5 with TRBJ1-1, with 7 bases fitting TRBD1. In germline, CDR1 is MNHEY, CDR2 SVGAGI. This CDR3 has 15 amino acids. V dropped 7 bases and J dropped 4; count of bases not matched to a gene: 12. The CDR3 region has the DNA TGTGCCAGCAACTTCTATCCTTCAGGGGGCACTGAAGCTTTCTTT. As protein: CASNFYPSGGTEAFF.

The chain employs TRBV7-2 and TRBJ2-2; 7 nucleotides align to TRBD2. The CDR3 sequence is 16 residues long. The trim removed 5 bases at V and 2 bases at J, leaving 8 bases unmatched. Germline CDR1 reads SGHTA; CDR2 reads FQGNSA. The chain's CDR3 is CASSPMGGVNTGELFF. The CDR3 DNA is TGTGCCAGCAGCCCGATGGGAGGGGTTAACACCGGGGAGCTGTTTTTT.

This clone appeared a few times. The V gene is TRBV11-3, the J gene TRBJ2-2; 7 bases are a match to TRBD2. In germline, CDR1 is SGHNT, CDR2 YENEEA. Trimming took 6 bases from V and 1 from J; bases not matched to a gene: 8. This CDR3 contains 16 residues. CDR3 residues: CASRSLGGGNTGELFF. The CDR3 DNA sequence: TGTGCCAGCAGGAGCCTTGGGGGGGGGAACACCGGGGAGCTGTTTTTT.

The chain uses TRBV5-1 and TRBJ1-2, with 7 bases lining up with TRBD1. This CDR3 has 13 amino acids. CDR1 is SGHRS and CDR2 is YFSETQ in the germline V gene. V was pared by 0 bases and J by 4 bases, with 0 bases of the junction left unmatched. The CDR3 region has the DNA TGCGCCAGCAGCTTGGGGACAGGCTATGGCTACACCTTC. Translated: CASSLGTGYGYTF.